One T cell receptor (beta chain) is described in this entry. The antigen is not known. The sample belongs to a study of T cell responses to AZD1222 COVID-19 vaccine. The protocol was immunoSEQ multiplex PCR, while the TCRdb copy is restricted to in-frame clones and leaves out a portion. Among about 120,000 clones, about 87% were seen once, and the ten largest hold around 8%. The CDR3 is 16 amino acids. Germline values: CDR1 SGHAT, CDR2 FQNNGV. Trimming took 3 bases from V and 0 from J, leaving 12 bases between them. Study-level points and caveats: Among the donors, most were white British and more were female, and clonal diversity was possibly underestimated. Only five or six people who got AZD1222 tested seropositive at baseline.

The chain carries TRBV11-2 and TRBJ2-1; TRBD1 is a possible D gene (5 bases). The sequence was obtained from an adult in good health. The sample here was peripheral blood, taken on day 0 of AZD1222 vaccination. CDR3 sequence: CASSFRGGSSYNEQFF. As DNA, the CDR3 is TGTGCCAGCAGCTTTAGGGGCGGTAGCTCCTACAATGAGCAGTTCTTC. The complete variable domain, with remaining parts taken from reference TRBV11-2 and TRBJ2-1, reads EAGVAQSPRYKIIEKRQSVAFWCNPISGHATLYWYQQILGQGPKLLIQFQNNGVVDDSQLPKDRFSAERLKGVDSTLKIQPAKLEDSAVYLCASSFRGGSSYNEQFFGPGTRLTVL.